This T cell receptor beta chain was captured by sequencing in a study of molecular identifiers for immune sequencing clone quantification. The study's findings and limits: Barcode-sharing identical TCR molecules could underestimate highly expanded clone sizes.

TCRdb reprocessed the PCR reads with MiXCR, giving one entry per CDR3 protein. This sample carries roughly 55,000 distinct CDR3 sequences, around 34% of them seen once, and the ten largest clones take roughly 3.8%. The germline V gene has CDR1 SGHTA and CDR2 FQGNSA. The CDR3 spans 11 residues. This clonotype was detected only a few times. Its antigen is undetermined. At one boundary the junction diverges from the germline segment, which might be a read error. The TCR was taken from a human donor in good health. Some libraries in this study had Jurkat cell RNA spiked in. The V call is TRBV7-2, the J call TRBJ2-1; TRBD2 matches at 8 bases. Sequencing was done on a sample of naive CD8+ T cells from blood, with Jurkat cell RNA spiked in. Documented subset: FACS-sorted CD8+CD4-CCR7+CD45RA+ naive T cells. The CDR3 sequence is CASSLGLAQVF. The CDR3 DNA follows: TGTGCCAGCAGCTTAGGACTAGCGCAGGTCTTC.